Listed below are T cell receptor beta chains from one sample, sequenced in a study of T cell changes during pregnancy in multiple sclerosis. The assay was immunoSEQ multiplex PCR, and TCRdb's table has in-frame clones only and misses some. This table has 25,000 to 40,000 clones, 80% to 90% appearing once. The specimen was CD8+ T cells from peripheral blood mononuclear cells, collected in the third trimester of pregnancy. These receptor sequences come from a female donor with multiple sclerosis, enrolled in a pregnancy study. Each CDR3 is given without its conserved first and last residue. Size tells how often a clone was seen (once, few, many) or the class of an expanded clone, and some rows leave it out.

clone_size,j_call,v_call,cdr3_aa
NA,TRBJ2-3,TRBV2,ASSEAGKWTGSADTQY
NA,TRBJ2-3,TRBV27,ASSPMGGRTDTQY
NA,TRBJ2-1,TRBV27,ASSLGGSYSYNEQF
NA,TRBJ2-5,TRBV9,ASSSTGGAGETQY
NA,TRBJ2-7,TRBV6-1,ASSEVLSRDRTYEQY
NA,TRBJ1-2,TRBV9,ASSAGQVYGYT
NA,TRBJ2-3,TRBV6-1,ASSESGSTDTQY
NA,TRBJ1-1,TRBV11-2,ASSLTGNEAF
NA,TRBJ2-2,TRBV7-8,ASSLDGGPGTGELF
NA,TRBJ2-7,TRBV7-9,ASSPTDNSYEQY
NA,TRBJ1-1,TRBV7-3,ASSITGGASEAF
NA,TRBJ1-1,TRBV27,ASSPGQVNTEAF
NA,TRBJ2-7,TRBV5-5,ASSLGLGTGGEQY
NA,TRBJ2-5,TRBV2,ASSEIRAGGGETQY
NA,TRBJ2-3,TRBV28,ASSLSGSDTDTQY
NA,TRBJ2-7,TRBV27,ASSLSAGRAQGEQY
NA,TRBJ1-1,TRBV28,ASSGRQGGQAF
NA,TRBJ2-7,TRBV28,ASSLGGAGYEQY
once,TRBJ2-3,TRBV5-1,ASSLEGLERRDTQY
NA,TRBJ2-2,TRBV29-1,SAPGAGGGTGELF
NA,TRBJ1-2,TRBV28,ASSLGDGYT
NA,TRBJ2-7,TRBV7-9,ASSLQDRAHEQY
NA,TRBJ1-1,TRBV28,ASTRTGGLTEAF